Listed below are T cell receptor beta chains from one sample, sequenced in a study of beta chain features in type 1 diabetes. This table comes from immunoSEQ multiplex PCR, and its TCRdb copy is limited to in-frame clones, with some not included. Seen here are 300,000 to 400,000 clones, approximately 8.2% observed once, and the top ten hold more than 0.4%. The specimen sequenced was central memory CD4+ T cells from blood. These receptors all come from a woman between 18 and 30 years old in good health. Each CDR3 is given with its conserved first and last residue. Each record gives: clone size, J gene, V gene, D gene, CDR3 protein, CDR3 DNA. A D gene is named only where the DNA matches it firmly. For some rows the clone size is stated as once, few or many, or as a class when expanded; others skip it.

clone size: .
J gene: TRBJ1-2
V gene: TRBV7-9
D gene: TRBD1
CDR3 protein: CASRPSPGQGSDGYTF
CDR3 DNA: TGTGCCAGCAGACCATCACCGGGACAGGGAAGCGATGGCTACACCTTC

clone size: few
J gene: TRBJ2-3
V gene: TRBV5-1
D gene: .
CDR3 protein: CASSLGRNPDTQYF
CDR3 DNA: TGCGCCAGCAGCCTTGGCCGTAACCCTGATACGCAGTATTTT

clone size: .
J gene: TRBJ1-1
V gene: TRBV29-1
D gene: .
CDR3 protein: CSVSLAGGMNTEAFF
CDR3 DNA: TGCAGCGTTTCTTTGGCGGGTGGGATGAACACTGAAGCTTTCTTT

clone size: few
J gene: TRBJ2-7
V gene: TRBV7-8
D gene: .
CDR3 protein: CASSKGREYEQYF
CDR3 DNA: TGTGCCAGCAGCAAAGGCAGGGAATACGAGCAGTACTTC

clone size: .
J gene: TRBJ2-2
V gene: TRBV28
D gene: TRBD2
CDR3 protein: CAGAAGGRRTGELFF
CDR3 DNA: TGTGCCGGAGCGGCCGGCGGGAGGCGAACCGGGGAGCTGTTTTTT

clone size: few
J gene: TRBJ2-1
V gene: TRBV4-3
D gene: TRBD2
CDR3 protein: CASSQEGGSGRYEQFF
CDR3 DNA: TGCGCCAGCAGCCAAGAGGGCGGGAGTGGACGTTACGAGCAGTTCTTC

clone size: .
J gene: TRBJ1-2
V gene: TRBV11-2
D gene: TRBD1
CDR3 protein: CASRKPGQGFGYTF
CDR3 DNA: TGTGCCAGCAGGAAGCCGGGACAGGGGTTTGGCTACACCTTC

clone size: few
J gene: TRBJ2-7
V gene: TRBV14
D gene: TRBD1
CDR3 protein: CASRQTGEEWEQYF
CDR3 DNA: TGTGCCAGCAGGCAGACAGGGGAAGAATGGGAGCAGTACTTC

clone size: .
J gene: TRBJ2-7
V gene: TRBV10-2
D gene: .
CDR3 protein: CASSESGRDYEQYF
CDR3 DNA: TGCGCCAGCAGTGAGTCGGGCAGGGACTACGAGCAGTACTTC

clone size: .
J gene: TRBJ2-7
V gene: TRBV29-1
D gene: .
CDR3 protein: CSVALGSGRHEQYF
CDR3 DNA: TGCAGCGTTGCACTGGGTTCAGGGCGGCACGAGCAGTACTTC

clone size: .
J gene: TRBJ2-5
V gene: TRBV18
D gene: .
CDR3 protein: CASSPKETQYF
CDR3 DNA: TGTGCCAGCTCACCAAAGGAGACCCAGTACTTC

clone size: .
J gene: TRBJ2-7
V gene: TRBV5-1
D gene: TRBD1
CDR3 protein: CASSLYGTGAYEQYF
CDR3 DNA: TGCGCCAGCAGCTTGTATGGGACAGGGGCCTACGAGCAGTACTTC

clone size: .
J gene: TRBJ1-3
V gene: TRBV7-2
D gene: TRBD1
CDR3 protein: CASSPRGTGPSGNTIYF
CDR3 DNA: TGTGCCAGCAGCCCTAGGGGGACAGGCCCCTCTGGAAACACCATATATTTT

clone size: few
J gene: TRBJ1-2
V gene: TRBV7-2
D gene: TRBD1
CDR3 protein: CASSYTQGDDGYTF
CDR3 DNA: TGTGCCAGCAGCTACACTCAGGGGGATGATGGCTACACCTTC

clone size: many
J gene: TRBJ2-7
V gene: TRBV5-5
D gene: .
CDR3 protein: CASTRGTAYEQYF
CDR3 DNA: TGTGCCAGCACCAGGGGTACGGCCTACGAGCAGTACTTC

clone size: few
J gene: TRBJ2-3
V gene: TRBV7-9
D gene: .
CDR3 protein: CASSLTRSGTQYF
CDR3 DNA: TGTGCCAGCAGCTTAACCCGGAGTGGTACGCAGTATTTT

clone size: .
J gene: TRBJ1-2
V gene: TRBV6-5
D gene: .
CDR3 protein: CASSPGDPGGYGYTF
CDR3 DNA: TGTGCCAGCAGTCCCGGGGACCCGGGAGGCTATGGCTACACCTTC

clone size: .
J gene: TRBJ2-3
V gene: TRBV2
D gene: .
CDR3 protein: CASSESPRDTDTQYF
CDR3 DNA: TGTGCCAGCAGTGAGTCGCCGAGAGACACAGATACGCAGTATTTT

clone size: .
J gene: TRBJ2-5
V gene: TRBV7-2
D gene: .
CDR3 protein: CASSPATLGTQYF
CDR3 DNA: TGTGCCAGCAGCCCGGCCACATTGGGGACCCAGTACTTC

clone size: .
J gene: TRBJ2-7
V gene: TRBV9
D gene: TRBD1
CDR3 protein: CASSKRNDRVDEQYF
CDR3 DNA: TGTGCCAGCAGCAAGAGAAACGACAGGGTCGACGAGCAGTACTTC

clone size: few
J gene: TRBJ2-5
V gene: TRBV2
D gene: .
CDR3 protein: CASSDAGRSGETQYF
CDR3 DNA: TGTGCCAGCAGCGACGCAGGAAGGTCCGGGGAGACCCAGTACTTC

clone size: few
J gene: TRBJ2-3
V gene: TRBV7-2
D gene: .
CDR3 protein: CASRQDGGSSTDTQYF
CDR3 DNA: TGTGCCAGCAGACAGGACGGCGGTTCTAGCACAGATACGCAGTATTTT

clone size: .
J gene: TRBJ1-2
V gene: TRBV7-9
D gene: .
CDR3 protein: CASSFGREAGYTF
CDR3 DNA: TGTGCCAGCAGCTTCGGCAGGGAGGCTGGCTACACCTTC

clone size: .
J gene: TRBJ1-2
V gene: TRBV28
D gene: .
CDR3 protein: CASQKGFAGYTF
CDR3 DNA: TGTGCCTCGCAAAAGGGTTTTGCTGGCTACACCTTC

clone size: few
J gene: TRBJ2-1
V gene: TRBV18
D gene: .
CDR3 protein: CASSPRQGGGNNEQFF
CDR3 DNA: TGTGCCAGCTCACCCCGACAGGGTGGGGGGAACAATGAGCAGTTCTTC

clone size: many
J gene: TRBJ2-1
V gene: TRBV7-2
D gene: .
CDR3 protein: CASNFQDFLFF
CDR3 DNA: TGTGCCAGCAATTTCCAGGACTTTCTGTTCTTC

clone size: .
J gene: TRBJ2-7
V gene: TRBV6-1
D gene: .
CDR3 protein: CASSEASGAGYEQYF
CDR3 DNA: TGTGCCAGCAGTGAAGCCTCAGGGGCCGGATACGAGCAGTACTTC

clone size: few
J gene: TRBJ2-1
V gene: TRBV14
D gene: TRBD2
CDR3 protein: CASSSPSGSDGQFF
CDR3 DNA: TGTGCCAGCAGCTCACCTAGCGGGAGTGACGGGCAGTTCTTC

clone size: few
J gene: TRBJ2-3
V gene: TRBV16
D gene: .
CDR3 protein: CASSGQYMDTQYF
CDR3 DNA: TGTGCCAGCAGCGGACAGTACATGGATACGCAGTATTTT

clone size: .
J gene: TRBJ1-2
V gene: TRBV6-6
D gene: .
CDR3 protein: CASRQGLGLTF
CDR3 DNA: TGTGCCAGCCGTCAGGGACTGGGACTGACCTTC

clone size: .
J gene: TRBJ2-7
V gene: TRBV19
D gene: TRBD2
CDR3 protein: CASSITSGGYEQYF
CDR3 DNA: TGTGCCAGTAGTATCACTAGCGGGGGTTACGAGCAGTACTTC

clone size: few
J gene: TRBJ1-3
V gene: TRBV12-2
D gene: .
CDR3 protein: CASRLSTGTNSGNTIYF
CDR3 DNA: TGTGCAAGTCGCTTATCAACCGGGACAAACTCTGGAAACACCATATATTTT

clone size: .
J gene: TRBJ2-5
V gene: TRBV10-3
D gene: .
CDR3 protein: CAISESRRLGQETQYF
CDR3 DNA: TGTGCCATCAGTGAGTCTCGGAGGTTGGGGCAAGAGACCCAGTACTTC